The 28 T cell receptor beta chains reported below all come from one sample, sequenced in a study of vaccination and CD4 T cells after COVID-19. The sample's treatment: approximately 9-day PBMC culture with coronavirus spike peptide pools or control peptides (ViraFEST assay). Which antigens these TCRs recognize remains unknown. An Oncomine TCR Beta short-read assay was used to sequence the DNA from cultured CD4+ T cells. Using its own MiXCR run on the PCR reads, TCRdb lists one record per CDR3 protein. The sample has 13,000 or so distinct CDR3 sequences, roughly a quarter seen once. Sequences were derived from CD4+ T cells from blood, cultured in vitro, sampled before SARS-CoV-2 vaccination. These receptors all stem from a human donor who received a COVID-19 vaccine.

This clonotype was seen only a few times. The J gene is TRBJ1-3, the V gene TRBV5-1, with D possibly matching TRBD1 (5 bases). In germline, CDR1 is SGHRS, CDR2 YFSETQ. The V end was cut by 2 bases, the J end by 0 bases, with 9 bases between. The CDR3 totals 15 residues. CDR3 nucleotide sequence: TGCGCCAGCAGCTTCCGGGGGAGCTCTGGAAACACCATATATTTT. As protein: CASSFRGSSGNTIYF.

The V call is TRBV6-5, the J call TRBJ2-3; 7 nucleotides align to TRBD2. Trimming at V came to 0 bases and at J to 2 bases, leaving 2 bases not matched to a gene. Looked up from germline, CDR1 is MNHEY and CDR2 is SVGAGI. CDR3 size: 15 residues. The CDR3 is CASSYSRGDTDTQYF. CDR3 nucleotide sequence: TGTGCCAGCAGTTACTCACGGGGGGACACAGATACGCAGTATTTT.

This clonotype was observed a handful of times. The chain links TRBV7-3 to TRBJ1-2, with TRBD1 matching 11 bases. The V gene end was trimmed by 6 bases and the J gene end by 7 bases; junction bases not matched to a gene: 16. Germline-derived CDR1 and CDR2 are SGHTA and FQGTGA. This CDR3 is built from 17 residues. The CDR3 region has the DNA TGTGCCAGCAGGCCGATGGACAGGGGGCTGGTGGAAGGTGGCTACACCTTC. Amino acids: CASRPMDRGLVEGGYTF. Looking up the rest from reference TRBV7-3 and TRBJ1-2 gives the full variable domain: GAGVSQTPSNKVTEKGKYVELRCDPISGHTALYWYRQSLGQGPEFLIYFQGTGAADDSGLPNDRFFAVRPEGSVSTLKIQRTERGDSAVYLCASRPMDRGLVEGGYTFGSGTRLTVV.

This chain connects TRBV11-3 to TRBJ2-2; 7 positions match TRBD1. After removal of 5 bases from V and 6 bases from J, the junction contained 9 bases not matched to a gene. The CDR3 covers 15 residues. The germline V gene has CDR1 SGHNT and CDR2 YENEEA. The CDR3 loop is CASSATGLRSGELFF. CDR3 DNA sequence: TGTGCCAGCAGCGCGACAGGGTTGCGGTCCGGGGAGCTGTTTTTT.

This clonotype has more than one count but fewer than ten. The J gene is TRBJ1-6, the V gene TRBV2; possible D gene TRBD1, 6 bases. V lost 6 bases, J lost 0 bases, and 6 bases lay in between. There are 14 residues in the CDR3. The V gene's germline CDR1 is SNHLY and CDR2 FYNNEI. The CDR3 loop is CASRDSSYNSPLHF. CDR3 sequence (DNA): TGTGCCAGCAGGGACAGCTCCTATAATTCACCCCTCCACTTT.

CDR3 sequence: CATSWEANTEAFF. The CDR3 region has the DNA TGTGCCACCAGCTGGGAGGCGAACACTGAAGCTTTCTTT. The chain employs TRBV24-1 and TRBJ1-1; D unresolved. The V end lost 7 bases, the J end lost 1 base, and 9 bases lay between the germline ends. There are 13 residues in the CDR3. Germline V gene sequence: CDR1 KGHDR, CDR2 SFDVKD.

The CDR3 DNA is TGCGCCAGCAGTGCCGGCAGGTGGTCGGAGACCCAGTACTTC. Its translation: CASSAGRWSETQYF. This chain links TRBV10-1 with TRBJ2-5, with no clear D. V gave up 4 bases and J gave up 5 bases, with 14 bases separating them. CDR1 WNHNN and CDR2 SYGVQD come from the germline V gene (reference sequence). This CDR3 has 14 residues.

Concerning this clonotype: The germline gene is not matched at one end of the junction; a read error may be the cause. The rearrangement uses TRBV19 and TRBJ1-2, with D perhaps TRBD1 (6 bases). CDR1 LNHDA and CDR2 SQIVND come from the germline V gene (reference sequence). CDR3 size: 15 residues. The CDR3: CASSNGLEVIFNRAF. DNA of the CDR3: TGTGCCAGTAGTAACGGACTAGAGGTTATCTTCAACAGGGCCTTC.

The chain combines TRBV6-1 with TRBJ1-5, with TRBD1 matching over 8 bases. Trimming cost V 6 bases and J 9 bases; bases outside gene matches: 10. CDR1 is MNHNS, CDR2 SASEGT, per germline. The CDR3 has 14 residues. In DNA form, the CDR3 reads TGTGCCAGCAGGACAGGGGACGGTGAGGGGCCCCAGCATTTT. This gives the protein CASRTGDGEGPQHF.

The chain is built from TRBV12-3 or TRBV12-4 and TRBJ1-5, with D maybe TRBD1 (5 bases). The germline V and J ends were trimmed by 4 bases and 4 bases, with 14 bases remaining between them. The CDR3 runs 15 residues. The CDR3 spells CASSSGQRPNQPQHF. The CDR3 DNA sequence: TGTGCCAGCAGTTCCGGACAAAGGCCAAATCAGCCCCAGCATTTT.

This clonotype has only a few counts. The CDR3 DNA is TGCACCAGCAGCCAAGATCTAGGGACACATCTCGGAAACTATGGCTACACCTTC. Translated: CTSSQDLGTHLGNYGYTF. The chain recombines TRBV1 with TRBJ1-2; TRBD1 reflects the table's D call only, with no check against the DNA. TRBV1 is flagged as a pseudogene. This CDR3 has 18 residues.

The chain uses TRBV18 and TRBJ2-7; 8 nucleotides agree with TRBD1. Germline-derived CDR1 and CDR2 are KGHSH and LQKENI. The CDR3 loop spans 16 amino acids. J was trimmed by 2 bases and V by 2 bases; bases with no gene match: 8. CDR3 amino acids: CASSPVTGAEAYEQYF. In DNA form, the CDR3 reads TGTGCCAGCTCACCAGTGACAGGGGCCGAAGCCTACGAGCAGTACTTC.

This clonotype has more than one count but fewer than ten. J is TRBJ2-5 and V is TRBV18; 8 nucleotides agree with TRBD1. V lost 4 bases to trimming and J lost 1 base; unmatched junction nucleotides: 2. The length of the CDR3 is 14 residues. CDR1 and CDR2 (germline): KGHSH, LQKENI. The CDR3 DNA reads as TGTGCCAGCTCACAAACAGGGGGCCAAGAGACCCAGTACTTC. Its translation: CASSQTGGQETQYF.

In this sample, this clonotype is medium-sized. The chain is built from TRBV7-2 and TRBJ1-2; D is possibly TRBD1 (6 bases). Germline CDR1 reads SGHTA; CDR2 reads FQGNSA. The V gene lost 0 bases and the J gene lost 7 bases, with 12 bases spanning the gap. The CDR3 has 14 residues. The CDR3 DNA reads as TGTGCCAGCAGCTTAGCAACAGGGAAGGGTGGCTACACCTTC. Its translation: CASSLATGKGGYTF. Together with reference TRBV7-2 and TRBJ1-2, the CDR3 gives the full variable domain: GAGVSQSPSNKVTEKGKDVELRCDPISGHTALYWYRQSLGQGLEFLIYFQGNSAPDKSGLPSDRFSAERTGGSVSTLTIQRTQQEDSAVYLCASSLATGKGGYTFGSGTRLTVV.

In its sample, this clonotype was seen a few times. This chain connects TRBV29-1 to TRBJ1-5; 10 bases match TRBD1. Germline V CDR1 and CDR2: SQVTM, ANQGSEA. Trimming removed 6 bases from V and 1 base from J; junction bases left unmatched: 15. The CDR3 length is 18 residues. The CDR3 protein is CSVLEATGGVLSNQPQHF. CDR3 DNA: TGCAGCGTCCTAGAGGCGACAGGGGGCGTTTTGAGCAATCAGCCCCAGCATTTT. The whole variable domain, remainder taken from reference TRBV29-1 and TRBJ1-5, is SAVISQKPSRDICQRGTSLTIQCQVDSQVTMMFWYRQQPGQSLTLIATANQGSEATYESGFVIDKFPISRPNLTFSTLTVSNMSPEDSSIYLCSVLEATGGVLSNQPQHFGDGTRLSIL.

The V call is TRBV20-1, the J call TRBJ2-7; tentatively, D is TRBD2 (5 bases). V shed 0 bases and J shed 4 bases, with 10 bases lying between them. CDR1 DFQATT and CDR2 SNEGSKA come from the germline V gene (reference sequence). The CDR3 contains 13 residues. The CDR3 protein is CSARDRGTYEQYF. CDR3 DNA: TGCAGTGCTAGAGATCGGGGTACGTACGAGCAGTACTTC.

This clonotype was recorded a few times. The V call is TRBV30, the J call TRBJ1-2; 11 bases map to TRBD1. J gave up 3 bases and V 1 base, and 4 bases lay outside the gene matches. There are 15 residues in the CDR3. Germline V gene sequence: CDR1 GTSNPN, CDR2 SVGIG (reference sequence). CDR3 DNA sequence: TGTGCCTGGAGTGAAGGGACAGGGGGGGACTATGGCTACACCTTC. This sequence encodes CAWSEGTGGDYGYTF.

This chain joins TRBV2 and TRBJ1-2; D is perhaps TRBD1 (6 bases). Germline CDR1 is SNHLY and CDR2 is FYNNEI. Deletions cut 4 bases from V and 7 bases from J, with 16 bases between. The CDR3 has 14 amino acids. The CDR3 loop is CASSAWTAKGGYTF. CDR3 DNA sequence: TGTGCCAGCAGTGCATGGACAGCGAAGGGTGGCTACACCTTC.

This clonotype was found a few times. This rearrangement joins TRBV6-1 to TRBJ1-1; no clear D gene. Germline V lookup: CDR1 MNHNS, CDR2 SASEGT. V was pared by 4 bases and J by 4 bases, with 7 bases between. CDR3 length: 12 residues. This CDR3 reads CASSGRGTEAFF. DNA of the CDR3: TGTGCCAGCAGTGGACGGGGCACTGAAGCTTTCTTT.

The rearrangement links TRBV24-1 to TRBJ1-2; TRBD1 might be the D (5 bases). V was trimmed by 4 bases and J by 4 bases, leaving 15 bases between them. CDR3 length: 15 residues. Per germline, CDR1 KGHDR and CDR2 SFDVKD. CDR3 residues: CATSDPTQGLYGYTF. The CDR3 DNA follows: TGTGCCACCAGTGACCCTACGCAGGGCCTCTATGGCTACACCTTC.

This clonotype appeared a few times. This chain joins TRBV11-3 and TRBJ2-7; possibly TRBD2 for D (7 bases). The V and J ends lost 5 bases and 8 bases respectively, with 16 bases between them. The length of the CDR3 is 13 residues. Per germline, CDR1 SGHNT and CDR2 YENEEA. The chain's CDR3 is CASSPSRGGKQYF. CDR3 DNA sequence: TGTGCCAGCAGCCCCTCGAGGGGGGGCAAGCAGTACTTC.

This clonotype showed up just a few times. This chain connects TRBV19 to TRBJ1-4, with 7 bases identical to TRBD1. Germline V gene data show CDR1 as LNHDA and CDR2 as SQIVND (reference sequence). The V segment lost 9 bases and the J segment 4 bases; nucleotides outside the gene matches: 5. This CDR3 spans 13 amino acids. CDR3 amino acids: CASKDRFNEKLFF. In DNA, the CDR3 is TGTGCCAGCAAGGACAGGTTTAATGAAAAACTGTTTTTT.

This chain connects TRBV5-1 to TRBJ2-7; 8 bases match TRBD2. V shed 5 bases and J 2 bases; nucleotides not matched to a gene: 9. The CDR3 contains 15 residues. Looked up from germline, CDR1 is SGHRS and CDR2 is YFSETQ. The CDR3 DNA is TGCGCCAGCAGTTCCAGCGGGGGCTACCCCTACGAGCAGTACTTC. Translated: CASSSSGGYPYEQYF. The variable domain in full, completed from reference TRBV5-1 and TRBJ2-7, reads KAGVTQTPRYLIKTRGQQVTLSCSPISGHRSVSWYQQTPGQGLQFLFEYFSETQRNKGNFPGRFSGRQFSNSRSEMNVSTLELGDSALYLCASSSSGGYPYEQYFGPGTRLTVT.

This clonotype was seen more than once but under ten times. This chain joins TRBV19 and TRBJ1-2, with 8 nucleotides matching TRBD1. The CDR3 has 16 amino acids. Germline CDR1 is LNHDA and CDR2 is SQIVND (reference sequence). Unmatched junction bases numbered 16, after V lost 6 bases and J lost 7 bases. CDR3 in DNA: TGTGCCAGTAGCATTCTTCCCCCACAGGGGGAAAGTGGCTACACCTTC. Translating gives CASSILPPQGESGYTF. The full variable domain, in which reference TRBV19 and TRBJ1-2 provide the parts outside the CDR3, is DGGITQSPKYLFRKEGQNVTLSCEQNLNHDAMYWYRQDPGQGLRLIYYSQIVNDFQKGDIAEGYSVSREKKESFPLTVTSAQKNPTAFYLCASSILPPQGESGYTFGSGTRLTVV.

The chain has TRBV12-3 or TRBV12-4 and TRBJ1-6, with 10 positions matching TRBD1. The ends lost 7 bases at V and 9 bases at J; junction bases unmatched: 9. The length of the CDR3 is 15 residues. CDR3 nucleotides: TGTGCCAGCACTCGACAGGGGGCTTTCGGTTCACCCCTCCACTTT. Translating it yields CASTRQGAFGSPLHF.

The chain carries TRBV12-3 or TRBV12-4 and TRBJ2-7; 8 bases line up with TRBD1. V lost 5 bases to trimming and J lost 3 bases; unmatched junction nucleotides: 9. There are 15 residues in the CDR3. CDR3 amino acids: CASSMTGDLIYEQYF. The DNA for the CDR3 is TGTGCCAGCAGTATGACAGGGGACTTGATCTACGAGCAGTACTTC.

The chain recombines TRBV5-4 with TRBJ1-2, with TRBD1 identical over 7 bases. The V and J ends lost 4 bases and 4 bases, in that order; junction bases with no gene match: 10. Germline lookup yields CDR1 SGHNT and CDR2 YYREEE (reference sequence). The CDR3 totals 15 residues. CDR3 amino acids: CASSPTGVGGYGYTF. In DNA, the CDR3 is TGTGCCAGCAGCCCAACAGGGGTCGGGGGCTATGGCTACACCTTC.

CDR3 in DNA: TGTGCCAGCAGTGAATTTGATGGCTACACCTTC. It codes for CASSEFDGYTF. This chain joins TRBV2 and TRBJ1-2, with D unresolved. The CDR3 extends over 11 amino acids. Trimming shortened V by 2 bases and J by 6 bases, and 4 bases separated the two germline ends. CDR1 SNHLY and CDR2 FYNNEI come from the germline V gene.